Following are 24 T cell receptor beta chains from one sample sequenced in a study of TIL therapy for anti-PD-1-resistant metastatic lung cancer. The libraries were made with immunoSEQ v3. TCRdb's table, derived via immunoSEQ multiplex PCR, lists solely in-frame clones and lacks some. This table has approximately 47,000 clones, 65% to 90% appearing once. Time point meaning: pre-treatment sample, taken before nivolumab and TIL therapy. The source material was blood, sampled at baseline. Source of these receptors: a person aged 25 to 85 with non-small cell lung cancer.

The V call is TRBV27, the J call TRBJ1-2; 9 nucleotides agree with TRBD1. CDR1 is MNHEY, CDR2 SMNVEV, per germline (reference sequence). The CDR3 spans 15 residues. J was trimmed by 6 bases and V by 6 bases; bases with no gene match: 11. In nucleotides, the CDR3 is TGTGCCAGCAGCCTTCGATACAGGGGGCTCGATGGCTACACCTTC. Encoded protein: CASSLRYRGLDGYTF.

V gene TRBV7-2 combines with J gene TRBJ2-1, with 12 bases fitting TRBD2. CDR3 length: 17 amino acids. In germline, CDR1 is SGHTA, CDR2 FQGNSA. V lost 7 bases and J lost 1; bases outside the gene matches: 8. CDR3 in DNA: TGTGCCAGCAACCCTAGCGGGGGGGCTATGTCCTACAATGAGCAGTTCTTC. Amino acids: CASNPSGGAMSYNEQFF.

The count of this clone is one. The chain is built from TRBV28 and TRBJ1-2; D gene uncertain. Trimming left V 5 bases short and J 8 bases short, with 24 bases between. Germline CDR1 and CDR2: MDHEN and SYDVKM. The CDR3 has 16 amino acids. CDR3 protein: CASSPSGIAQDPGYTF. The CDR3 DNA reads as TGTGCCAGCAGTCCCTCCGGGATTGCCCAGGACCCAGGCTACACCTTC.

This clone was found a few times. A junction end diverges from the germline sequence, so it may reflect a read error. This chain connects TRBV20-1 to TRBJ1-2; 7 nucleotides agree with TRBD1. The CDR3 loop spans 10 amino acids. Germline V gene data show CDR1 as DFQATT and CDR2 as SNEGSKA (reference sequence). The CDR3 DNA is TGCAGTGCTAGAGATCGGACAGGCCCCTTC. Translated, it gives CSARDRTGPF.

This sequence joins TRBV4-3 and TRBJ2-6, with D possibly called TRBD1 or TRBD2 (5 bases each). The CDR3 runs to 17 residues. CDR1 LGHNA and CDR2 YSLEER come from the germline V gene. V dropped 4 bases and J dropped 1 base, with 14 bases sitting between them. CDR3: CASSPSGRTSGANVLTF. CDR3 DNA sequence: TGCGCCAGCAGCCCTTCGGGACGGACTTCTGGGGCCAACGTCCTGACTTTC.

CDR3: CAWSGQRTSGVPDTQYF. Here the CDR3 DNA reads TGTGCCTGGAGTGGACAACGGACTAGCGGGGTGCCAGATACGCAGTATTTT. V usage is TRBV30 and J usage is TRBJ2-3; 12 bases match TRBD2. With V trimmed by 1 base and J by 4 bases, 9 bases remained unmatched. CDR1 is GTSNPN and CDR2 is SVGIG in the germline V gene (reference sequence). CDR3 length: 17 residues.

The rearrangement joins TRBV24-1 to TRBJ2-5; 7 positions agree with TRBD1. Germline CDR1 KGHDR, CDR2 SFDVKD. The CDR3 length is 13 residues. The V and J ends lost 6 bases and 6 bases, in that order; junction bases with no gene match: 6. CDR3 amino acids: CATSLQGTKTQYF. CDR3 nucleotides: TGTGCCACCAGTCTACAGGGGACCAAGACCCAGTACTTC.

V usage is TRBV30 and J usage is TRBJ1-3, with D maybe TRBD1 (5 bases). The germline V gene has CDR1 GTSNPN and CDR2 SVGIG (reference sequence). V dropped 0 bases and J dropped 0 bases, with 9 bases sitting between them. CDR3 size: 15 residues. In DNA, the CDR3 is TGTGCCTGGAGTGTCGGGGCTTACTCTGGAAACACCATATATTTT. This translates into CAWSVGAYSGNTIYF.

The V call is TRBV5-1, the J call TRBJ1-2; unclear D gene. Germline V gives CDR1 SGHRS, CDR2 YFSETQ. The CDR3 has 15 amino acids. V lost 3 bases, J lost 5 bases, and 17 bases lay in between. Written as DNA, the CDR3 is TGCGCCAGCAGCTCGTCGGACGGACGGACGTATGGCTACACCTTC. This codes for CASSSSDGRTYGYTF.

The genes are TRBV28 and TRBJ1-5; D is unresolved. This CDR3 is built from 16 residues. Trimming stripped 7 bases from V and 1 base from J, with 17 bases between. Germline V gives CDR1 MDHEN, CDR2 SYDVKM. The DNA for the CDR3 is TGTGCCAGCACCGCCTTGCGGGTCATCAGCAATCAGCCCCAGCATTTT. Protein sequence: CASTALRVISNQPQHF.

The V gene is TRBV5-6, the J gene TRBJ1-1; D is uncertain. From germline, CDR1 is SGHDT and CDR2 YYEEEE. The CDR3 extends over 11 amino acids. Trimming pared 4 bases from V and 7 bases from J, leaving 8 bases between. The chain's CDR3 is CASSTSGEAFF. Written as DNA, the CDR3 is TGTGCCAGCAGCACCAGTGGTGAAGCTTTCTTT.

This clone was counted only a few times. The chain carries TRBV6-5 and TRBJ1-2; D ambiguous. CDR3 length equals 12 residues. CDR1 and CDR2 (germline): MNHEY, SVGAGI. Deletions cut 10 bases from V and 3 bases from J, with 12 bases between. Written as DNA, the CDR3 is TGTGCCATTCCCTCGACCTACTATGGCTACACCTTC. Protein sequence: CAIPSTYYGYTF.

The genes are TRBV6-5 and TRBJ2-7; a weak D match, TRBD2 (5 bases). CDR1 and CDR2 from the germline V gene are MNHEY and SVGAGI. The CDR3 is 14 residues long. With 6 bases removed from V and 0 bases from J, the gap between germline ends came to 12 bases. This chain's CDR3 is CASRDSLASYEQYF. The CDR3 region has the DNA TGTGCCAGCAGAGATAGCCTAGCCTCCTACGAGCAGTACTTC.

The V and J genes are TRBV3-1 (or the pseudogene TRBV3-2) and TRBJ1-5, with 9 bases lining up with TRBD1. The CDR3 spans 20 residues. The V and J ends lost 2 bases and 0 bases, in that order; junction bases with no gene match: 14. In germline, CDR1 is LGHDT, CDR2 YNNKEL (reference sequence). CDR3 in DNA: TGTGCCAGCAGCCAACCTCCAGGCCGGGACAGGGAGAATAGCAATCAGCCCCAGCATTTT. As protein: CASSQPPGRDRENSNQPQHF.

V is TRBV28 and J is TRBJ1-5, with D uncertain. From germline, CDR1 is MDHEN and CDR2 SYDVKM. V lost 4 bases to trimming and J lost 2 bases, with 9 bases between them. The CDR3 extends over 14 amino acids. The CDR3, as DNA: TGTGCCAGCAGTTCCCGTTTCGGCAATCAGCCCCAGCATTTT. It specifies CASSSRFGNQPQHF.

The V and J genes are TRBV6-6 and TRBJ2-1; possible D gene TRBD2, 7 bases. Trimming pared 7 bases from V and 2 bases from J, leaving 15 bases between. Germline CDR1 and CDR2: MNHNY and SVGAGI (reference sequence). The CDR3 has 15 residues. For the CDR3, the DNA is TGTGCCAGCACCAGCGGGACACGGACCTACAATGAGCAGTTCTTC. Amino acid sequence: CASTSGTRTYNEQFF.

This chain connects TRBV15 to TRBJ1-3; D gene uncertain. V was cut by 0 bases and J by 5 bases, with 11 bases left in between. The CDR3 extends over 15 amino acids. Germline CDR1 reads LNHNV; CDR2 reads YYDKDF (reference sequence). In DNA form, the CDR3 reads TGTGCCACCAGCAGAGAGATAGGGCTGAGAAACACCATATATTTT. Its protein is CATSREIGLRNTIYF.

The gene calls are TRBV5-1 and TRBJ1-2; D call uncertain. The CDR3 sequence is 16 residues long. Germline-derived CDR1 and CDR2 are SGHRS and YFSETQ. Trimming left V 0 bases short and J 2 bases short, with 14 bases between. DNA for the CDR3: TGCGCCAGCAGCTTGGGTACGCCTGTGCGGAACTATGGCTACACCTTC. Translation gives CASSLGTPVRNYGYTF.

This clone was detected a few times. The CDR3 sequence is CASSVESFRGQAEAFF. Here the CDR3 DNA reads TGTGCCAGTAGTGTGGAGAGTTTCAGGGGGCAGGCTGAAGCTTTCTTT. V and J are TRBV19 and TRBJ1-1, with TRBD1 identical over 8 bases. The CDR3 is 16 residues long. CDR1 is LNHDA, CDR2 SQIVND, per germline (reference sequence). Germline trimming cut 5 bases from V and 6 bases from J; bases unmatched to any gene: 14.

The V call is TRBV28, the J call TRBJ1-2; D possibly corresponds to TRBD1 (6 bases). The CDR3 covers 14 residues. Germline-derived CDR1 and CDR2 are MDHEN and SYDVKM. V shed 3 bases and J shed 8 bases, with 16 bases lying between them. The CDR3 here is CASSFPDRTWGYTF. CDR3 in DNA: TGTGCCAGCAGTTTTCCCGACAGGACCTGGGGCTACACCTTC.

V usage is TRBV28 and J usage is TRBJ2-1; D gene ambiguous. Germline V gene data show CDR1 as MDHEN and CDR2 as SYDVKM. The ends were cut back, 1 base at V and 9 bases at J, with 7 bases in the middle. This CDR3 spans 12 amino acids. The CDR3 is CASSLFPGEQFF. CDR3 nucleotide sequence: TGTGCCAGCAGTTTATTTCCGGGTGAGCAGTTCTTC.

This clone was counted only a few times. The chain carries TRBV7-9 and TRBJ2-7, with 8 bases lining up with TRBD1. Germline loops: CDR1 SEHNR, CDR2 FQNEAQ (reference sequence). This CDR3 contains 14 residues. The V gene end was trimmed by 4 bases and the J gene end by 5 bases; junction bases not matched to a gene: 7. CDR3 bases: TGTGCCAGCAGCTCTGGACAGGGAAAAAACGAGCAGTACTTC. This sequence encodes CASSSGQGKNEQYF. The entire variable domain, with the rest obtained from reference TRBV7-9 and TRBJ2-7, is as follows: DTGVSQNPRHKITKRGQNVTFRCDPISEHNRLYWYRQTLGQGPEFLTYFQNEAQLEKSRLLSDRFSAERPKGSFSTLEIQRTEQGDSAMYLCASSSGQGKNEQYFGPGTRLTVT.

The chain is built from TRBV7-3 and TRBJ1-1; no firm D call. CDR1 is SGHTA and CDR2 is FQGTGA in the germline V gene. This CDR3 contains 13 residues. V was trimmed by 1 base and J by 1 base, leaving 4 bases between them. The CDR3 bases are TGTGCCAGCAGCTTAAGCGGGAACACTGAAGCTTTCTTT. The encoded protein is CASSLSGNTEAFF.

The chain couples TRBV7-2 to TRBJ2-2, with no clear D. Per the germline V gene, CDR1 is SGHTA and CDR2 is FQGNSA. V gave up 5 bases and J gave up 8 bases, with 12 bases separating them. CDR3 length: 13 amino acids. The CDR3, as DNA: TGTGCCAGCAGCCGACTTTCCTGGGGGGAGCTGTTTTTT. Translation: CASSRLSWGELFF.